This TCR beta chain was identified in a study of CD8 T cells in ankylosing spondylitis (dated by TCRdb to about 2017). With regard to the full study: The study set out to find disease-linked TCR variants by profiling T cell receptor beta repertoires in ankylosing spondylitis patients and healthy donors. The full study cohort was made up of approximately 24 ankylosing spondylitis patients and more than 90 healthy donors. Peripheral blood samples were taken, and synovial fluid was additionally collected from ankylosing spondylitis patients. Points the paper makes about the study in general: According to the report, matched synovial fluid samples from ankylosing spondylitis patients were significantly enriched for the disease-linked clones. The disease-linked clones had a CD8+ phenotype and were found at relatively low frequencies in peripheral blood. Blood from ankylosing spondylitis patients appeared to be characterized by a TCR beta motif made up of several highly homologous amino acid variants. Some of the motif variants had been reported before in the synovial fluid and blood of reactive arthritis patients, a finding that suggests common disease-initiation mechanisms.

This clonotype showed up many times. The antigen it binds to is not known. No much larger clonotype is one base removed from it; base qualities were not supplied. Sequencing instrument: Illumina HiSeq 2500. TCR beta libraries were prepared by quantitative 5'-RACE with molecular barcodes. Turning to the authors' computational methods: Disease-linked TCR variants were identified with a new computational method built on a probabilistic model of VDJ rearrangement. TCRdb cleaned the public reads at Q25 with fastp, built clones with MiXCR and kept in-frame beta chains. Each record represents a unique CDR3 protein, reported with the most common genes and DNA among its rows. The V and J calls were determined by TCRdb, not by the authors. In this sample the table shows approximately 88,000 distinct CDR3 sequences, roughly 8.8% of which occur a single time. The ten most abundant clones make up roughly 4.6% of the sample.

V loses 5 bases of germline sequence and J loses 0 bases, and the interval between the two ends is 14 bases. CDR1 is given as SGHTA and CDR2 as FQGNSA, both from the germline V gene. The CDR3 starts with the cysteine, ends with the phenylalanine, and has 16 residues. Of all the DNA, just the CDR3 is kept, 48 bases in frame from base 1. Sequences were obtained from blood, either unsorted or a sorted T cell fraction (not recorded which). This clonotype was obtained from a male donor with ankylosing spondylitis or in good health (not recorded which). This chain joins TRBV7-2 to TRBJ1-3, and TRBD1 may be the D gene, going by 5 matching bases. For the CDR3, the sequence is CASSSRQLYSGNTIYF. In nucleotide form, the sequence is TGTGCCAGCAGCAGCCGACAGCTGTACTCTGGAAACACCATATATTTT.